The entry below describes one TCR beta chain. Its antigen is undetermined. This specimen belongs to a study of T-cell memory formation after mild COVID-19. CDR1 and CDR2 (germline): SGHRS, YFSETQ. With 3 bases removed from V and 7 bases from J, the gap between germline ends came to 17 bases. The CDR3 sequence is 15 residues long. Findings and caveats of the study: The pre-infection memory compartment contained some responding clones, suggesting cross-reactive memory joined.

TCRdb analysed the 5' RACE reads with MiXCR anew, one entry per CDR3 protein. The data hold 210,000 or so distinct CDR3 sequences, with roughly 27% observed a single time. This TCR was recovered from an adult woman who had mild COVID-19 (a few samples of this study predate the infection). Cell type and time point are not known. V usage is TRBV5-1 and J usage is TRBJ2-1; D possibly corresponds to TRBD1 (5 bases). The sequenced material came from PBMCs or a T cell subset sorted from them (not recorded which). The CDR3 DNA reads as TGCGCCAGCAGCTCCCAGGCAGGGATCGAGAATGAGCAGTTCTTC. As protein: CASSSQAGIENEQFF. Full variable domain (missing parts from reference TRBV5-1 and TRBJ2-1): KAGVTQTPRYLIKTRGQQVTLSCSPISGHRSVSWYQQTPGQGLQFLFEYFSETQRNKGNFPGRFSGRQFSNSRSEMNVSTLELGDSALYLCASSSQAGIENEQFFGPGTRLTVL.